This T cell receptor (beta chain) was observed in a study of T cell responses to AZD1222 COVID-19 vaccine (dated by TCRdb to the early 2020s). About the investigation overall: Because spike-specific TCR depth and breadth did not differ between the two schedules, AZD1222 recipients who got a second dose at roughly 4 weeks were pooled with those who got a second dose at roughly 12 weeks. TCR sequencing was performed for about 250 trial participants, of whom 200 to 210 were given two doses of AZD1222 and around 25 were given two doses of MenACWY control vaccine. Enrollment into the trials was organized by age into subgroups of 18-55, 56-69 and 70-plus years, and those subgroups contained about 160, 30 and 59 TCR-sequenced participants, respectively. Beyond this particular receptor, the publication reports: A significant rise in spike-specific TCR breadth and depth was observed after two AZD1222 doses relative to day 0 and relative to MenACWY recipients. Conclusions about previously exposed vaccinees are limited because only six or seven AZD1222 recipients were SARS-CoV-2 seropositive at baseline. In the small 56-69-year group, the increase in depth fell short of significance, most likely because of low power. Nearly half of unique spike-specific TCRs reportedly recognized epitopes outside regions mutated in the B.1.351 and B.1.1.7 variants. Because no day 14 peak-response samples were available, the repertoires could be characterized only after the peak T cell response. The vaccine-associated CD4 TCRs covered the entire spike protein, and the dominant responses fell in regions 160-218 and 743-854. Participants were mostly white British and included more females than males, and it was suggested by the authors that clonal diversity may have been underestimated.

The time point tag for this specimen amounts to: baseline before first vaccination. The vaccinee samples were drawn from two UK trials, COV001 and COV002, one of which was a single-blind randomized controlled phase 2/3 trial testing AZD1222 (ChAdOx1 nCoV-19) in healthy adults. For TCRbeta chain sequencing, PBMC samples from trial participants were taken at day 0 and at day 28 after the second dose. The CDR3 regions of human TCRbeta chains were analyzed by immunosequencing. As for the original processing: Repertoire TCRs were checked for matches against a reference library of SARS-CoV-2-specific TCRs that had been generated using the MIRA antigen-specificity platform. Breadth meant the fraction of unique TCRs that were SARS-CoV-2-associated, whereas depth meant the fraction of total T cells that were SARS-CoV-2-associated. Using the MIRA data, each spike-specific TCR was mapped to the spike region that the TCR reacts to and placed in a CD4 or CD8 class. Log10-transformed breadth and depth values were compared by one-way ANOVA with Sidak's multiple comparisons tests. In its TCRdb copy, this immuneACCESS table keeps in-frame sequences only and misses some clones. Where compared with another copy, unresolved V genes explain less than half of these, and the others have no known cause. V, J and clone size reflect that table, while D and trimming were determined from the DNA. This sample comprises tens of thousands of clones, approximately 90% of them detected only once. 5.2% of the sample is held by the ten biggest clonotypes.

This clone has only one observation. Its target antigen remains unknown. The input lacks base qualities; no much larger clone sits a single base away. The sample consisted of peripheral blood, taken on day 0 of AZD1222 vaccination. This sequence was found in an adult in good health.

The CDR3 protein is CASSPTDLQETQYF. Read as DNA, the sequence is TGTGCCAGCAGCCCGACAGACCTTCAAGAGACCCAGTACTTC. The sequence links TRBV6-5 to TRBJ2-5; the D region possibly corresponds to TRBD1 (5 bases align). The CDR3 sequence holds 14 residues, the cysteine and phenylalanine included. Here the CDR3 DNA is all that survives: 42 bases in frame from base 1. The germline V gene specifies MNHEY as CDR1 and SVGAGI as CDR2. V gives up 6 bases and J gives up 2 bases, and the segment between their germline ends measures 13 bases.